Each of the 9 T cell receptor beta chains below was sequenced from the same sample in a study of T cell clones after liver transplantation. Some clones are missing from TCRdb's copy, which holds only in-frame ones; the method was immunoSEQ multiplex PCR. Counted here are more than 95,000 clones, around 86% occurring once; the ten biggest clones make up 0.85% to 1%. This specimen consisted of CD4+ T cells from blood, obtained before liver transplant. These receptors originate from a human donor who received a liver transplant.

This chain links TRBV28 with TRBJ1-2; 11 bases align to TRBD1. The CDR3 covers 15 residues. Trimming removed 5 bases from V and 1 base from J; junction bases left unmatched: 3. The germline V gene has CDR1 MDHEN and CDR2 SYDVKM. Written as DNA, the CDR3 is TGTGCCAGCAGTATCGGGACAGGGGGTAACTATGGCTACACCTTC. It specifies CASSIGTGGNYGYTF.

The chain couples TRBV29-1 to TRBJ1-5, with a weak D call TRBD1 (5 bases). The germline V gene has CDR1 SQVTM and CDR2 ANQGSEA. The CDR3 runs 14 residues. The V end lost 3 bases, the J end lost 2 bases, and 11 bases lay between the germline ends. This chain's CDR3 is CSVESGIGNQPQHF. CDR3 sequence (DNA): TGCAGCGTTGAGTCAGGGATTGGCAATCAGCCCCAGCATTTT. Together with reference TRBV29-1 and TRBJ1-5, the CDR3 gives the full variable domain: SAVISQKPSRDICQRGTSLTIQCQVDSQVTMMFWYRQQPGQSLTLIATANQGSEATYESGFVIDKFPISRPNLTFSTLTVSNMSPEDSSIYLCSVESGIGNQPQHFGDGTRLSIL.

The chain links TRBV15 to TRBJ1-1; D gene ambiguous. In germline, CDR1 is LNHNV, CDR2 YYDKDF (reference sequence). V lost 5 bases to trimming and J lost 1 base, with 14 bases between them. The CDR3 runs 15 residues. This chain's CDR3 is CATSPLSGKNTEAFF. CDR3 sequence (DNA): TGTGCCACCAGCCCATTGTCAGGAAAGAACACTGAAGCTTTCTTT.

The genes are TRBV19 and TRBJ2-2, with TRBD1 identical over 11 bases. Germline trimming cut 8 bases from V and 5 bases from J; bases unmatched to any gene: 13. The CDR3 has 17 residues. Per germline, CDR1 LNHDA and CDR2 SQIVND (reference sequence). The CDR3 DNA sequence: TGTGCCAGTCTACCCTCTCCGGGACAGGGGGATACCGGGGAGCTGTTTTTT. Protein product: CASLPSPGQGDTGELFF.

CDR3 nucleotide sequence: TGTGCCTGGACGGCAGGGGGCTCTGGAAACACCATATATTTT. Its translation: CAWTAGGSGNTIYF. The chain joins TRBV30 to TRBJ1-3, with TRBD1 identical over 7 bases. In germline, CDR1 is GTSNPN, CDR2 SVGIG (reference sequence). The CDR3 length is 14 residues. V trimming: 4 bases; J trimming: 0 bases; junction bases outside the gene matches: 3.

This chain connects TRBV19 to TRBJ1-5, with 8 bases identical to TRBD1. V was pared by 5 bases and J by 6 bases, with 6 bases of the junction left unmatched. The CDR3 runs to 14 residues. The germline V gene encodes CDR1 LNHDA and CDR2 SQIVND (reference sequence). CDR3 sequence (DNA): TGTGCCAGTAGTGTCGGACAGGGCGGTCAGCCCCAGCATTTT. Translating it yields CASSVGQGGQPQHF.

The chain joins TRBV7-2 to TRBJ1-1, with D hard to call. Germline lookup yields CDR1 SGHTA and CDR2 FQGNSA. Trimming cost V 5 bases and J 5 bases, with 18 bases left between them. The CDR3 covers 15 residues. The CDR3 sequence is CASSPESRGNTEAFF. CDR3 nucleotides: TGTGCCAGCAGCCCAGAGTCGAGAGGGAATACTGAAGCTTTCTTT.

V usage is TRBV7-8 and J usage is TRBJ1-5; D might be TRBD1 (5 bases). Germline loops: CDR1 SGHVS, CDR2 FQNEAQ. The CDR3 spans 14 residues. With 3 bases removed from V and 6 bases from J, the gap between germline ends came to 12 bases. CDR3 residues: CASSLTGTGQPQHF. CDR3 nucleotides: TGTGCCAGCAGCTTGACCGGGACGGGTCAGCCCCAGCATTTT.

This CDR3 is CASSQGLAGVWADTQYF. The CDR3 DNA follows: TGCGCCAGCAGCCAGGGACTAGCGGGAGTTTGGGCAGATACGCAGTATTTT. V gene TRBV5-1 combines with J gene TRBJ2-3; 14 bases match TRBD2. J lost 4 bases, V lost 4 bases, and 8 bases had no gene match. The germline V gene has CDR1 SGHRS and CDR2 YFSETQ. The CDR3 consists of 17 residues.